The clone carrying this T cell receptor beta chain is medium-sized in the sample. The antigen is unknown. Researchers reported sorting CD4+ naive, central memory, regulatory and stem cell-like memory cells via CD45RO/CCR7/CD25/CD127/CD95/CD27. Trimming cost V 2 bases and J 9 bases, with 8 bases left between them. Looked up from germline, CDR1 is ENHRY and CDR2 is SYGVKD. The CDR3 totals 12 residues. This specimen belongs to a study of beta chain features in type 1 diabetes. Study-wide results and limits: The naive, central memory and Treg TCRB repertoires looked more alike in patients than they did in healthy donors. TCRB CDR3s were moderately but significantly shorter in Type 1 diabetes patients in all four CD4+ subsets.

The sequenced template was cDNA made from the entire isolated RNA. Only in-frame clones appear in the TCRdb table, and some are missing; sequencing was by immunoSEQ multiplex PCR. The data hold 25,000 to 30,000 clones, with approximately 55% observed a single time. Sample: Tregs from blood. The rearrangement links TRBV10-3 to TRBJ2-4; maybe TRBD2 (6 bases). This receptor was obtained from a woman between 18 and 30 years old with type 1 diabetes. CDR3 sequence (DNA): TGTGCCATCAGTGAGGTGGGGGGCATTCAGTACTTC. This encodes CAISEVGGIQYF.